The rows below give T cell receptor beta chains drawn from one sample of a study of CD8+ T cells in alopecia areata. This table comes from immunoSEQ multiplex PCR, and its TCRdb copy is limited to in-frame clones, with some not included. The sample has 95,000 to 110,000 clones; roughly half are singletons. Sample: CD4+ T cells sorted from blood. These receptors all stem from a human donor in good health. CDR3s include the opening cysteine and the closing phenylalanine or tryptophan. A D gene is named only where the DNA matches it firmly. The listing skips clone size in some rows; elsewhere it reads once, few, many or a size class.

TRBJ1-2	.	.	TRBV6-5	15	TGTGCCAGCAGTCCGCCGGGCACCTCTAACTATGGCTACACCTTC	CASSPPGTSNYGYTF
TRBJ2-5	.	.	TRBV25-1	15	TGTGCCAGCAGTGAATCGGCCAGGCCAAGAGTTCCGGCGGACTTC	CASSESARPRVPADF
TRBJ1-2	.	TRBD1	TRBV9	18	TGTGCCAGCAGCGTAGAAGAGGATCAGGACAGGACCCCCTATGGCTACACCTTC	CASSVEEDQDRTPYGYTF
TRBJ2-1	few	.	TRBV29-1	10	TGCAGCGCTGGCGACAATGAGCAGTTCTTC	CSAGDNEQFF
TRBJ2-7	few	.	TRBV7-2	15	TGTGCCAGCAGCTTAAGTAGAGGGGGGGCTCGGGAGCAGTACTTC	CASSLSRGGAREQYF
TRBJ2-1	few	.	TRBV29-1	14	TGCAGCGTTGTCAGAGGGAGTGCAAACAATGAGCAGTTCTTC	CSVVRGSANNEQFF
TRBJ2-5	.	.	TRBV5-4	14	TGTGCCAGCAGCAGCGGACAGACACAAGAGACCCAGTACTTC	CASSSGQTQETQYF
TRBJ2-6	.	.	TRBV30	14	TGTGCCTGGAGCTCGCCGTCTGGGGCCAACGTCCTGACTTTC	CAWSSPSGANVLTF
TRBJ1-2	.	TRBD1	TRBV11-2	13	TGTGCCAGCAGCTTGGACAGGGTGGGTGGCTACACCTTC	CASSLDRVGGYTF
TRBJ2-2	.	TRBD1	TRBV29-1	14	TGCAGCGTGACAGGGGTTGAGAACACCGGGGAGCTGTTTTTT	CSVTGVENTGELFF
TRBJ2-3	.	TRBD2	TRBV7-2	15	TGTGCCAGCAGCTTATTCGGGGGGAGCACAGATACGCAGTATTTT	CASSLFGGSTDTQYF
TRBJ2-3	.	.	TRBV7-2	16	TGTGCCAGCAGCTTAGCGAGTCCTACTAGCACAGATACGCAGTATTTT	CASSLASPTSTDTQYF
TRBJ1-1	.	.	TRBV2	11	TGTGCCAGCAGGCCAGGGAGGGAAGCTTTCTTT	CASRPGREAFF
TRBJ1-1	.	.	TRBV7-3	14	TGTGCCAGCAGCCTAGGGGGATCGAACACTGAAGCTTTCTTT	CASSLGGSNTEAFF
TRBJ2-4	few	.	TRBV19	16	TGTGCCAGTAGTACCCTAGCTGAGGGAGCCAAAAACATTCAGTACTTC	CASSTLAEGAKNIQYF
TRBJ2-7	.	TRBD2	TRBV6-5	15	TGTGCCACCATGACTAGCGGGGCCCTGGGAGCGGGGCAGTACTTC	CATMTSGALGAGQYF
TRBJ2-1	.	.	TRBV28	14	TGTGCCAGCAGTTTCCAGGGATCGTACAATGAGCAGTTCTTC	CASSFQGSYNEQFF
TRBJ2-5	few	TRBD2	TRBV4-2	21	TGTGCCAGCAGCCAAGAGTATAACCCCTTTGGTATGGCGGGGGGGCAAGAGACCCAGTACTTC	CASSQEYNPFGMAGGQETQYF
TRBJ1-2	.	.	TRBV4-1	13	TGCGCCAGCAGCCAGGACAGTTACTATGGCTACACCTTC	CASSQDSYYGYTF
TRBJ2-6	.	.	TRBV4-1	14	TGCGCCAGCAGCCAGTTGTCTGGGGCCAACGTCCTGACTTTC	CASSQLSGANVLTF
TRBJ2-6	.	.	TRBV30	13	TGTGCCGGATTCAATTCTGGGGCCAACGTCCTGACTTTC	CAGFNSGANVLTF
TRBJ2-5	few	TRBD1	TRBV30	12	TGTGCCTGGGACAGGGCTCAAGAGACCCAGTACTTC	CAWDRAQETQYF
TRBJ2-3	.	TRBD2	TRBV11-3	17	TGTGCCAGCAGCTTATCTTACACTAGCGAGACCCCAGATACGCAGTATTTT	CASSLSYTSETPDTQYF
TRBJ2-3	.	.	TRBV7-2	15	TGTGCCAGCAGCTGGGGGTCCAGCGGCAGAGATACGCAGTATTTT	CASSWGSSGRDTQYF
TRBJ1-1	.	.	TRBV30	14	TGTGCCTGGAAAGAAGGGTTCATGAACACTGAAGCTTTCTTT	CAWKEGFMNTEAFF
TRBJ1-4	.	.	TRBV29-1	14	TGCAGCGTGAAGGGGCGCAGGGGTAGTGAAAAACTGTTTTTT	CSVKGRRGSEKLFF
TRBJ2-1	.	.	TRBV5-6	15	TGTGCCAGCAGCTTCGGACCCGCGATCGGCAATGAGCAGTTCTTC	CASSFGPAIGNEQFF
TRBJ2-2	.	.	TRBV7-2	15	TGTGCCAGCAGCTTTTTCCGACTAGACACCGGGGAGCTGTTTTTT	CASSFFRLDTGELFF
TRBJ2-3	.	TRBD1	TRBV4-2	18	TGTGCCAGCAGCCAGGGGACAGGACCCTTTATCCCCACAGATACGCAGTATTTT	CASSQGTGPFIPTDTQYF
TRBJ2-5	once	TRBD1	TRBV9	14	TGTGCCAGCAGCTTGACAGGGGTTTACGAGACCCAGTACTTC	CASSLTGVYETQYF
TRBJ2-7	.	.	TRBV30	12	TGTGCCTGGAGTGTACGGGGGAGAAGGCAGTACTTC	CAWSVRGRRQYF
TRBJ1-2	.	.	TRBV5-4	13	TGTGCCACCGCTCCCACAGGGAACTATGGCTACACCTTC	CATAPTGNYGYTF
TRBJ2-7	once	.	TRBV7-9	15	TGTGCCAGCAGCTCGTACTCTTCGGGGCAGAACGAGCAGTACTTC	CASSSYSSGQNEQYF
TRBJ1-2	.	.	TRBV30	13	TGTGCCTGGAGTCGAGACGGAGACTATGGCTACACCTTC	CAWSRDGDYGYTF
TRBJ1-4	many	.	TRBV11-2	12	TGTGCCAGCAGCTCTTCGACGGGGATTCTGTTTTTT	CASSSSTGILFF
TRBJ1-2	few	.	TRBV25-1	13	TGTGCCAGCAGTGAATGGGAAACTTATGGCTACACCTTC	CASSEWETYGYTF
TRBJ2-3	.	TRBD1	TRBV29-1	16	TGCAGCGTTGAATCGACAGGGACCGTCCACACAGATACGCAGTATTTT	CSVESTGTVHTDTQYF
TRBJ1-2	few	TRBD1	TRBV4-3	18	TGCGCCAGCAGCCAGACTTTCCCGGGACAGGGGGTGGGGTATGGCTACACCTTC	CASSQTFPGQGVGYGYTF
TRBJ1-1	.	.	TRBV18	13	TGTGCCAGCTCACCGGGACAGAACACTGAAGCTTTCTTT	CASSPGQNTEAFF
TRBJ1-4	.	.	TRBV29-1	14	TGCAGCGTTGAGGGTCTTGGAGAGAGAGGAAAACTGTTTTTT	CSVEGLGERGKLFF
TRBJ1-1	.	.	TRBV2	13	TGTGCCAGCAGTGTCGGGGAGAACACTGAAGCTTTCTTT	CASSVGENTEAFF
TRBJ2-1	.	.	TRBV29-1	10	TGCAGCGTTGGTCCCTATGAGCAGTTCTTC	CSVGPYEQFF
TRBJ1-2	few	.	TRBV7-2	13	TGTGCCAGCACCCCTGGGCCTGGCTGGGGCTACACCTTC	CASTPGPGWGYTF
TRBJ1-6	few	TRBD1	TRBV5-6	14	TGTGCCAGCACCCGGGGACAGGGGGGTTCACCCCTCCACTTT	CASTRGQGGSPLHF
TRBJ2-2	.	.	TRBV5-4	14	TGTGCCAGCAGTGGGGACTTCAACACCGGGGAGCTGTTTTTT	CASSGDFNTGELFF